The clone carrying this T cell receptor (beta chain) was picked up many times. Its cognate antigen is unknown. Time point indicated: newly diagnosed GD, antithyroid drugs for less than 3 months. PBMC-derived RNA was used for the TCR library. The source of the patients was an endocrinology department in Xi'an, China. The source of the sample is a study of regulatory T cells in long-lasting Graves disease. Study observations and caveats: Small numbers of samples may have cut accuracy. TCR diversity was lower in persistent Graves' patients (versus newly diagnosed ones).

Germline values: CDR1 SGHDT, CDR2 YYEEEE. Trimming left V 3 bases short and J 2 bases short, with 12 bases between. This CDR3 comprises 14 residues. Relying on iRepertoire HTBI primers and Arm-PCR of CDR3 regions, the team built TCR beta libraries. TCRdb re-analysed the multiplex PCR reads in MiXCR, keeping a single row per CDR3 protein. This table holds around 320,000 distinct CDR3 sequences, over 15% found once. This sample also appeared in a second study, on T cells in Graves' hyperthyroidism and ophthalmopathy. That investigation notes: In patients aged 18 to 65, hyperthyroidism was newly diagnosed, with duration under 2 months.

This clonotype was obtained from a man between 35 and 55 years old with Graves disease. This rearrangement joins TRBV5-6 to TRBJ2-7, with D unclear. The material was peripheral blood mononuclear cells (PBMCs), obtained at new diagnosis, from a patient treated with antithyroid drugs. DNA for the CDR3: TGTGCCAGCAGCTCGGGCAATCCTCCCTACGAGCAGTACTTC. Protein sequence: CASSSGNPPYEQYF. Based on the CDR3 plus reference TRBV5-6 and TRBJ2-7, the full variable domain is DAGVTQSPTHLIKTRGQQVTLRCSPKSGHDTVSWYQQALGQGPQFIFQYYEEEERQRGNFPDRFSGHQFPNYSSELNVNALLLGDSALYLCASSSGNPPYEQYFGPGTRLTVT.